Given below is one T cell receptor beta chain in context. Assay used: immunoSEQ multiplex PCR; TCRdb lists only in-frame clones, some missing. The data hold about 33,000 clones, with about nine tenths observed a single time. This sample is part of a study of T cell changes during pregnancy in multiple sclerosis. CDR1 SNHLY and CDR2 FYNNEI come from the germline V gene. The CDR3 is 14 residues long. Trimming took 4 bases from V and 5 from J; bases not matched to a gene: 7. The gene calls are TRBV2 and TRBJ1-1; 7 positions match TRBD1. Source: CD4+ T cells from peripheral blood mononuclear cells, taken in the third trimester of pregnancy. The origin of this receptor is a female donor in good health, enrolled as a control in a pregnancy study. CDR3 in DNA: TGTGCCAGCAGTGGAGACAGGGTGAGAACTGAAGCTTTCTTT. Protein: CASSGDRVRTEAFF.